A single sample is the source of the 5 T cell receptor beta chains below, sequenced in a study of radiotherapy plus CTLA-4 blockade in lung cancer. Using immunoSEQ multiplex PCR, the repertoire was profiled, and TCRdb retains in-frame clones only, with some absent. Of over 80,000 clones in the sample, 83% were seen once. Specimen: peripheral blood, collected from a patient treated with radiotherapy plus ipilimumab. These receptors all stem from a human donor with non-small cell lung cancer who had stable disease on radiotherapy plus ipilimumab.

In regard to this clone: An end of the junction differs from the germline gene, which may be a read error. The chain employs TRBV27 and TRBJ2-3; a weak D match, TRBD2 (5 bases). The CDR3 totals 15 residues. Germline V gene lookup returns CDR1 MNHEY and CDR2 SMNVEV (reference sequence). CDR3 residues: CASKHGGGGTDTQYF. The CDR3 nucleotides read TGTGCCAGCAAGCACGGAGGAGGTGGCACCGATACGCAGTATTTT.

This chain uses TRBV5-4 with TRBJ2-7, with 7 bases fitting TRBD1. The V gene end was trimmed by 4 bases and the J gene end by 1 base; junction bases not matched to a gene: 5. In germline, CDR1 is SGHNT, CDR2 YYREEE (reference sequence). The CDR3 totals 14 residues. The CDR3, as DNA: TGTGCCAGCAGCCCGACAGGGCCTTCCTACGAGCAGTACTTC. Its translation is CASSPTGPSYEQYF.

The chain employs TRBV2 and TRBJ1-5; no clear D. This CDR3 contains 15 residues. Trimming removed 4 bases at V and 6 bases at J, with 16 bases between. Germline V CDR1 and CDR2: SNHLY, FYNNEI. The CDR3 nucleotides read TGTGCCAGCAGTGCTTACCCGGCAGGAGGTCAGCCCCAGCATTTT. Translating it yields CASSAYPAGGQPQHF. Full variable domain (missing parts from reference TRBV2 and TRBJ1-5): EPEVTQTPSHQVTQMGQEVILRCVPISNHLYFYWYRQILGQKVEFLVSFYNNEISEKSEIFDDQFSVERPDGSNFTLKIRSTKLEDSAMYFCASSAYPAGGQPQHFGDGTRLSIL.

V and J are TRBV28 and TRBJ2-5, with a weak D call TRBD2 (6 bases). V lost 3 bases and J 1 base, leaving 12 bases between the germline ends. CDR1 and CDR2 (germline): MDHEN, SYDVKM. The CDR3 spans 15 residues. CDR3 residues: CASSFLLAPQETQYF. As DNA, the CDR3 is TGTGCCAGCAGTTTCTTACTAGCTCCCCAAGAGACCCAGTACTTC. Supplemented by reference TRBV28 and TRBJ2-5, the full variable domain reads DVKVTQSSRYLVKRTGEKVFLECVQDMDHENMFWYRQDPGLGLRLIYFSYDVKMKEKGDIPEGYSVSREKKERFSLILESASTNQTSMYLCASSFLLAPQETQYFGPGTRLLVL.

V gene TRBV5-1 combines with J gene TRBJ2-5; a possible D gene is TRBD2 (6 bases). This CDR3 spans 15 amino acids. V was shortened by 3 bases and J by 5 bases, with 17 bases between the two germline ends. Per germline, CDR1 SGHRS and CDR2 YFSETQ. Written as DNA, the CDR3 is TGCGCCAGCAGCTCCGGGACTTTACTTACGGAGACCCAGTACTTC. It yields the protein CASSSGTLLTETQYF. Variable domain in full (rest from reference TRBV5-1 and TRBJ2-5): KAGVTQTPRYLIKTRGQQVTLSCSPISGHRSVSWYQQTPGQGLQFLFEYFSETQRNKGNFPGRFSGRQFSNSRSEMNVSTLELGDSALYLCASSSGTLLTETQYFGPGTRLLVL.